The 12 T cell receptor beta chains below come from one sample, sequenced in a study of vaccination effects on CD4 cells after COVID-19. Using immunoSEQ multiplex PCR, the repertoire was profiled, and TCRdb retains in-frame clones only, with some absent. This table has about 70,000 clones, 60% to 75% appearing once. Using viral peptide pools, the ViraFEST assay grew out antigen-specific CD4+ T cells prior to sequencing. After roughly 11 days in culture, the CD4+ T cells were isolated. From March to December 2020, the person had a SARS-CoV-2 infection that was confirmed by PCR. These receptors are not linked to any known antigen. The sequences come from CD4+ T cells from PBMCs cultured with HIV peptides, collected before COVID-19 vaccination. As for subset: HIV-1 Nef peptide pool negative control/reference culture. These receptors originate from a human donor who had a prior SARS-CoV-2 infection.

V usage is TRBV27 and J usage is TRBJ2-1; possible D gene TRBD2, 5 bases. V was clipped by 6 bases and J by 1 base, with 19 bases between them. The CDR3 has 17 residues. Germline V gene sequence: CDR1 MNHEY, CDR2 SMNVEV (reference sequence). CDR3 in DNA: TGTGCCAGCAGCAATTTAGCGAAAACGTGGTCCTACAATGAGCAGTTCTTC. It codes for CASSNLAKTWSYNEQFF.

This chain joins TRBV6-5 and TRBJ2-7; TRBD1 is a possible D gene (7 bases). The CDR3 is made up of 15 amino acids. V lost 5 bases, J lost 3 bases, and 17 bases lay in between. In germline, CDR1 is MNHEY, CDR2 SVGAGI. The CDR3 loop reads CASSTRGARVYEQYF. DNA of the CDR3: TGTGCCAGCAGTACCAGGGGGGCGAGGGTCTACGAGCAGTACTTC.

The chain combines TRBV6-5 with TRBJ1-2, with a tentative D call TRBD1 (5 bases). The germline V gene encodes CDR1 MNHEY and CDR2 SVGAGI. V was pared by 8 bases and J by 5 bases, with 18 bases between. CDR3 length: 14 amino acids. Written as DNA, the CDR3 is TGTGCCAGCTCCTGGGACCGGTCAGGGTATGGCTACACCTTC. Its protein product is CASSWDRSGYGYTF.

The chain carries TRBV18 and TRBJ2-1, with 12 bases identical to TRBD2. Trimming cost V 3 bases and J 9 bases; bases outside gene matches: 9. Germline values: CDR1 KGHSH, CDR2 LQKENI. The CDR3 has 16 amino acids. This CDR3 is CASSPQGLAGMAEQFF. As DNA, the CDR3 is TGTGCCAGCTCACCCCAAGGACTAGCGGGAATGGCTGAGCAGTTCTTC.

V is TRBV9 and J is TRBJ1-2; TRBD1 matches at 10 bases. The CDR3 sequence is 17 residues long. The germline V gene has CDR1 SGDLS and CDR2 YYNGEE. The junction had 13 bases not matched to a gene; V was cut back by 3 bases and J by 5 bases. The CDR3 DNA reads TGTGCCAGCAGCGGGGCGGGACAGGGGAGTTGGGGATATGGCTACACCTTC. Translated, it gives CASSGAGQGSWGYGYTF.

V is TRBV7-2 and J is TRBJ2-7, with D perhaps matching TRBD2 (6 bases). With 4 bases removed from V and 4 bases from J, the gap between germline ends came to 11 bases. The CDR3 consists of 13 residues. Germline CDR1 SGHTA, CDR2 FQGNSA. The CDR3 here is CASSYREKYEQYF. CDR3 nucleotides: TGTGCCAGCAGCTACCGGGAGAAATACGAGCAGTACTTC. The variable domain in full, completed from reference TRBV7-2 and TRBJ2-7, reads GAGVSQSPSNKVTEKGKDVELRCDPISGHTALYWYRQSLGQGLEFLIYFQGNSAPDKSGLPSDRFSAERTGGSVSTLTIQRTQQEDSAVYLCASSYREKYEQYFGPGTRLTVT.

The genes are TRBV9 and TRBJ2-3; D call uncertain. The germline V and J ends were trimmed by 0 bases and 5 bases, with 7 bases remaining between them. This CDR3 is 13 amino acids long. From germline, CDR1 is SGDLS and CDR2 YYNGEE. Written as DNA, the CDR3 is TGTGCCAGCAGCGTAGCTCCCAAAGATACGCAGTATTTT. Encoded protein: CASSVAPKDTQYF. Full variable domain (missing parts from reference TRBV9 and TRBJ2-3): DSGVTQTPKHLITATGQRVTLRCSPRSGDLSVYWYQQSLDQGLQFLIQYYNGEERAKGNILERFSAQQFPDLHSELNLSSLELGDSALYFCASSVAPKDTQYFGPGTRLTVL.

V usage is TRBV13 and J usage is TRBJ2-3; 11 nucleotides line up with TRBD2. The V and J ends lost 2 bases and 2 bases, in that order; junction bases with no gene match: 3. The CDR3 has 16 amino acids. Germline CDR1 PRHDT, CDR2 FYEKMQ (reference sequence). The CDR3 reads CASSLRLAGITDTQYF. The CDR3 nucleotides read TGTGCCAGCAGCTTAAGACTAGCGGGAATCACAGATACGCAGTATTTT.

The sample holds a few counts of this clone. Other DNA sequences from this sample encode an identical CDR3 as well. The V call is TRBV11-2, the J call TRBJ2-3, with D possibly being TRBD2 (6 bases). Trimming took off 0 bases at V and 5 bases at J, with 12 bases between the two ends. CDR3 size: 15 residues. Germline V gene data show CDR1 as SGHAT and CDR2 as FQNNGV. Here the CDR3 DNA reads TGTGCCAGCAGCTTAGACCGGGTGGGAGGAGATACGCAGTATTTT. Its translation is CASSLDRVGGDTQYF.

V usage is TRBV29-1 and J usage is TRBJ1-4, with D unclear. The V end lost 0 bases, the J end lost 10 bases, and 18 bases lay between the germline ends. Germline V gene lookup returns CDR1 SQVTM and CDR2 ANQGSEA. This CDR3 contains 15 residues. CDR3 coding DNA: TGCAGCGTTGAAGATAGTGGTCATCTTTCGGGAAAACTGTTTTTT. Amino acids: CSVEDSGHLSGKLFF.

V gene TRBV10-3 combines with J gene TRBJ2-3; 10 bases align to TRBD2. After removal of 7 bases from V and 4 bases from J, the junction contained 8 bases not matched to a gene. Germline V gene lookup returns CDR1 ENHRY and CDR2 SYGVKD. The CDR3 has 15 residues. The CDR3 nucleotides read TGTGCCATCAAAAAAGCGGGAGGGCCTGCAGATACGCAGTATTTT. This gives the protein CAIKKAGGPADTQYF.

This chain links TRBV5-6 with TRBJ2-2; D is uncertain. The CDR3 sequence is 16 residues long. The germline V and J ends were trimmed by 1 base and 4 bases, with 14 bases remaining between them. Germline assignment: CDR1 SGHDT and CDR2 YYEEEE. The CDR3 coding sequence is TGTGCCAGCAGCTTGTGGTACGGGTGGAGCACCGGGGAGCTGTTTTTT. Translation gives CASSLWYGWSTGELFF.